The 26 T cell receptor beta chains reported below all come from one sample, sequenced in a study of T cell responses to AZD1222 COVID-19 vaccine. Sequencing used immunoSEQ multiplex PCR; TCRdb keeps in-frame clones, though not all of them. The sample consists of 90,000 to 150,000 clones, approximately 90% of them appearing once. Sequencing was performed on peripheral blood, taken on day 0 of AZD1222 vaccination. These receptors all come from an adult in good health.

This clone has just a few counts. V gene TRBV11-2 combines with J gene TRBJ2-7, with a weak D call TRBD1 (6 bases). Per germline, CDR1 SGHAT and CDR2 FQNNGV. The ends were cut back, 2 bases at V and 9 bases at J, with 14 bases in the middle. This CDR3 is built from 13 residues. This CDR3 reads CASSLRTEGGQYF. CDR3 sequence (DNA): TGTGCCAGCAGCTTACGGACAGAAGGGGGGCAGTACTTC.

This clone was detected only once. This chain links TRBV9 with TRBJ2-7; D may be TRBD1 (6 bases). Germline CDR1 is SGDLS and CDR2 is YYNGEE. This CDR3 is built from 13 residues. Trimming took 4 bases from V and 6 from J, leaving 14 bases between them. DNA of the CDR3: TGTGCCAGCAGCCGACAGGCCCGGGGCGAGCAGTACTTC. It yields the protein CASSRQARGEQYF.

This chain connects TRBV19 to TRBJ1-5; D might be TRBD1 (5 bases). Per the germline V gene, CDR1 is LNHDA and CDR2 is SQIVND (reference sequence). This CDR3 has 14 residues. Trimming took 9 bases from V and 1 from J, leaving 13 bases between them. This CDR3 reads CARSAEGSNQPQHF. In nucleotides, the CDR3 is TGTGCCAGGTCGGCCGAGGGGAGCAATCAGCCCCAGCATTTT.

The chain is built from TRBV28 and TRBJ2-3; 7 bases line up with TRBD2. CDR3 length equals 15 residues. J was trimmed by 6 bases and V by 5 bases; bases with no gene match: 11. The germline gives CDR1 MDHEN, CDR2 SYDVKM. Written as DNA, the CDR3 is TGTGCCAGCAGTCCGACTAGCCCCGGCGGGGATACGCAGTATTTT. This translates into CASSPTSPGGDTQYF.

The chain couples TRBV15 to TRBJ2-5; D ambiguous. Per the germline V gene, CDR1 is LNHNV and CDR2 is YYDKDF (reference sequence). The CDR3 spans 16 residues. V was trimmed by 2 bases and J by 5 bases, leaving 18 bases between them. The CDR3 nucleotides read TGTGCCACCAGCAGACCTTCGGGCAGGCCTGGGGAGACCCAGTACTTC. This translates into CATSRPSGRPGETQYF.

This rearrangement joins TRBV29-1 to TRBJ2-2; 8 nucleotides line up with TRBD1. The V segment lost 6 bases and the J segment 4 bases; nucleotides outside the gene matches: 4. CDR1 SQVTM and CDR2 ANQGSEA come from the germline V gene. This CDR3 spans 13 amino acids. The CDR3 loop reads CSVTTGGTGELFF. The CDR3 bases are TGCAGCGTGACTACAGGGGGCACCGGGGAGCTGTTTTTT.

The chain combines TRBV28 with TRBJ1-2; unclear D gene. The ends were cut back, 4 bases at V and 8 bases at J, with 5 bases in the middle. Germline lookup yields CDR1 MDHEN and CDR2 SYDVKM. This CDR3 has 10 residues. The CDR3 DNA sequence: TGTGCCAGCAGTTCGGGGGGCTACACCTTC. Residues: CASSSGGYTF.

The chain has TRBV3-1 (or the pseudogene TRBV3-2) and TRBJ1-2; D is undetermined. This CDR3 spans 15 amino acids. Per the germline V gene, CDR1 is LGHDT and CDR2 is YNNKEL (reference sequence). The V gene lost 4 bases and the J gene lost 0 bases, with 12 bases spanning the gap. This CDR3 is CASSPREGSNYGYTF. The CDR3 region has the DNA TGTGCCAGCAGCCCCCGTGAGGGCTCTAACTATGGCTACACCTTC.

This clone was observed once. The chain joins TRBV19 to TRBJ1-1; D is perhaps TRBD1 (6 bases). This CDR3 has 14 residues. V lost 5 bases to trimming and J lost 1 base, with 11 bases between them. Germline-derived CDR1 and CDR2 are LNHDA and SQIVND (reference sequence). The CDR3 loop reads CASSRDTTNTEAFF. DNA of the CDR3: TGTGCCAGTAGTCGGGACACTACGAACACTGAAGCTTTCTTT.

The gene calls are TRBV4-2 and TRBJ2-1; 12 nucleotides align to TRBD2. Germline V gene lookup returns CDR1 LGHNA and CDR2 YNFKEQ. V was pared by 0 bases and J by 4 bases, with 4 bases of the junction left unmatched. The CDR3 sequence is 17 residues long. The CDR3 reads CASSQDPTSGSYNEQFF. CDR3 bases: TGTGCCAGCAGCCAAGACCCGACTAGCGGGAGTTACAATGAGCAGTTCTTC.

The V and J genes are TRBV3-1 (or the pseudogene TRBV3-2) and TRBJ1-1; D perhaps matches TRBD1 (5 bases). Deletions cut 4 bases from V and 1 base from J, with 10 bases between. This CDR3 comprises 14 residues. Germline V gene sequence: CDR1 LGHDT, CDR2 YNNKEL (reference sequence). The chain's CDR3 is CASSPPGANTEAFF. The CDR3 bases are TGTGCCAGCAGCCCCCCTGGGGCGAACACTGAAGCTTTCTTT.

The V gene is TRBV30, the J gene TRBJ1-1, with D unresolved. This CDR3 contains 14 residues. Trimming took off 0 bases at V and 4 bases at J, with 12 bases between the two ends. Germline-derived CDR1 and CDR2 are GTSNPN and SVGIG (reference sequence). In nucleotides, the CDR3 is TGTGCCTGGAGTGTACGGCCGGGTCGCACTGAAGCTTTCTTT. It yields the protein CAWSVRPGRTEAFF.

This clone was found once. This sequence joins TRBV28 and TRBJ2-5; 14 positions agree with TRBD2. Germline lookup yields CDR1 MDHEN and CDR2 SYDVKM. The CDR3 is 15 amino acids. J was trimmed by 5 bases and V by 7 bases; bases with no gene match: 6. The CDR3 DNA reads TGTGCCAGCAACCAGCGGACTAGCGGGGGGGAGACCCAGTACTTC. Translating it yields CASNQRTSGGETQYF.

V and J are TRBV7-3 and TRBJ2-1; no definite D call. The CDR3 length is 14 residues. V lost 0 bases and J lost 6, with 9 bases in between. The germline V gene encodes CDR1 SGHTA and CDR2 FQGTGA. In DNA form, the CDR3 reads TGTGCCAGCAGCTTAACGGCACCCCTCAATGAGCAGTTCTTC. Translated: CASSLTAPLNEQFF.

The V and J genes are TRBV28 and TRBJ1-4; D might be TRBD1 (6 bases). Germline loops: CDR1 MDHEN, CDR2 SYDVKM. V lost 5 bases and J 2 bases, leaving 18 bases between the germline ends. The CDR3 contains 17 residues. CDR3 in amino acids: CASSPFGGLGTNEKLFF. DNA for the CDR3: TGTGCCAGCAGTCCCTTCGGGGGGCTGGGGACTAATGAAAAACTGTTTTTT.

This clone has only one observation. The chain recombines TRBV10-2 with TRBJ2-3, with D tentatively TRBD1 or TRBD2 (6 bases each). In germline, CDR1 is WSHSY, CDR2 SAAADI. V dropped 7 bases and J dropped 3 bases, with 11 bases sitting between them. This CDR3 is built from 13 residues. In nucleotides, the CDR3 is TGCGCCAGCAAAAGGGGGACTACAGATACGCAGTATTTT. Its protein is CASKRGTTDTQYF.

The V call is TRBV19, the J call TRBJ2-7; D assignment may be TRBD1 or TRBD2 (7 bases each). The CDR3 loop spans 15 amino acids. V gave up 1 base and J gave up 3 bases, with 13 bases separating them. Germline values: CDR1 LNHDA, CDR2 SQIVND (reference sequence). As DNA, the CDR3 is TGTGCCAGTAGTATAGGGGGAGGGGGCCTCTACGAGCAGTACTTC. Translating it yields CASSIGGGGLYEQYF.

This CDR3 reads CASNTEGASTDTQYF. The DNA for the CDR3 is TGCGCCAGCAATACGGAGGGGGCGAGCACAGATACGCAGTATTTT. This chain joins TRBV5-1 and TRBJ2-3; tentatively, D is TRBD1 (7 bases). Germline V gene sequence: CDR1 SGHRS, CDR2 YFSETQ. V dropped 6 bases and J dropped 0 bases, with 14 bases sitting between them. There are 15 residues in the CDR3.

CDR3 in DNA: TGTGCCAGCAGTTTGCCAGGGGAGGTCAAAAACATTCAGTACTTC. The encoded protein is CASSLPGEVKNIQYF. The rearrangement joins TRBV28 to TRBJ2-4; TRBD1 or TRBD2 may be the D gene (6 bases each). Germline V gene lookup returns CDR1 MDHEN and CDR2 SYDVKM. The CDR3 runs 15 residues. Trimming took off 3 bases at V and 3 bases at J, with 12 bases between the two ends.

This clone was picked up a small number of times. V and J are TRBV21-1 and TRBJ1-6. TRBV21-1 is an annotated pseudogene. This CDR3 spans 15 amino acids. CDR3 DNA: TGTGCCAGCAGCAAAGAGGCCCGCTGCCCGTCACCCCTCCACTTT. Residues: CASSKEARCPSPLHF.

This clone was seen a few times. The V call is TRBV30, the J call TRBJ1-3; D not certain. Germline CDR1 is GTSNPN and CDR2 is SVGIG (reference sequence). This CDR3 region has 12 residues. Trimming took 0 bases from V and 4 from J, leaving 4 bases between them. CDR3: CAWSVRGNTIYF. CDR3 sequence (DNA): TGTGCCTGGAGTGTAAGGGGAAACACCATATATTTT. Filled out from reference TRBV30 and TRBJ1-3, the complete variable domain reads SQTIHQWPATLVQPVGSPLSLECTVEGTSNPNLYWYRQAAGRGLQLLFYSVGIGQISSEVPQNLSASRPQDRQFILSSKKLLLSDSGFYLCAWSVRGNTIYFGEGSWLTVV.

The chain uses TRBV7-6 and TRBJ1-5; perhaps TRBD1 as D (6 bases). Germline V CDR1 and CDR2: SGHVS, FNYEAQ. This CDR3 has 15 residues. Trimming pared 0 bases from V and 6 bases from J, leaving 12 bases between. The chain's CDR3 is CASSLAPGEGQPQHF. In nucleotides, the CDR3 is TGTGCCAGCAGCTTAGCACCAGGGGAGGGTCAGCCCCAGCATTTT.

The chain couples TRBV4-1 to TRBJ2-7; 16 bases map to TRBD2. The J segment lost 4 bases and the V segment lost 0 bases, leaving 3 bases of the junction unmatched. CDR3 length: 17 residues. Germline CDR1 is MGHRA and CDR2 is YSYEKL. The CDR3 region is CASSQEGTSGRAYEQYF. CDR3 nucleotides: TGCGCCAGCAGCCAAGAAGGGACTAGCGGGAGGGCGTACGAGCAGTACTTC.

This chain connects TRBV28 to TRBJ1-2, with D possibly TRBD1 on 5 matching bases. V was cut by 1 base and J by 8 bases, with 17 bases left in between. From germline, CDR1 is MDHEN and CDR2 SYDVKM. This CDR3 is 15 amino acids long. CDR3 DNA: TGTGCCAGCAGTTTATCTCTTACACAGGCCTGGGGCTACACCTTC. It is translated as CASSLSLTQAWGYTF.

The chain employs TRBV19 and TRBJ1-2, with 7 bases matching TRBD1. V dropped 0 bases and J dropped 4; count of bases not matched to a gene: 5. CDR1 is LNHDA and CDR2 is SQIVND in the germline V gene (reference sequence). The CDR3 is 15 amino acids. DNA for the CDR3: TGTGCCAGTAGTATAGACCAGAGACAGGGCTATGGCTACACCTTC. Encoded protein: CASSIDQRQGYGYTF.

This clone has only a few counts. This chain links TRBV9 with TRBJ1-5; D is possibly TRBD1 (6 bases). Looked up from germline, CDR1 is SGDLS and CDR2 is YYNGEE. The CDR3 is 15 residues long. V dropped 4 bases and J dropped 4 bases, with 15 bases sitting between them. The CDR3 loop reads CASSKTTGKNQPQHF. The CDR3 DNA reads as TGTGCCAGCAGCAAAACGACAGGTAAGAATCAGCCCCAGCATTTT.